A selection of T cell receptor beta chains follows, all from one sample in a study of CD8 T cells in ankylosing spondylitis. TCRdb re-called the 5' RACE reads through MiXCR, storing one row per CDR3 protein. Of about 400,000 distinct CDR3 sequences listed, around 22% are singletons. The sample consisted of blood, either unsorted or a sorted T cell fraction (not recorded which). The receptors derive from a male donor with ankylosing spondylitis. Each CDR3 is given with its conserved first and last residue. The order of the fields is CDR3 protein, CDR3 DNA, V gene, clone size, J gene, D gene. A D gene is named only where the DNA matches it firmly. A row's size may be missing; if present it is once, few, many or a size class.

CDR3 protein: CASSVPTGQRGEQYF
CDR3 DNA: TGTGCCAGCAGCGTACCGACAGGGCAAAGAGGCGAGCAGTACTTC
V gene: TRBV7-9
clone size: -
J gene: TRBJ2-7
D gene: TRBD1

CDR3 protein: CSARAARGSTDTQYF
CDR3 DNA: TGCAGTGCTAGGGCAGCGCGGGGGAGCACAGATACGCAGTATTTT
V gene: TRBV20-1
clone size: few
J gene: TRBJ2-3
D gene: TRBD2

CDR3 protein: CASIAATGPGNTIYF
CDR3 DNA: TGTGCCAGCATCGCCGCGACAGGACCTGGAAACACCATATATTTT
V gene: TRBV28
clone size: few
J gene: TRBJ1-3
D gene: -

CDR3 protein: CASSPVYNEQYF
CDR3 DNA: TGTGCCAGCTCACCTGTCTACAACGAGCAGTACTTC
V gene: TRBV18
clone size: few
J gene: TRBJ2-7
D gene: -

CDR3 protein: CASRMTGGNSYEQYF
CDR3 DNA: TGTGCCAGCAGAATGACAGGGGGGAACTCCTACGAGCAGTACTTC
V gene: TRBV12-3/TRBV12-4
clone size: -
J gene: TRBJ2-7
D gene: TRBD1

CDR3 protein: CASSLDRGNTIYF
CDR3 DNA: TGCGCCAGCAGCCTGGACAGGGGAAACACCATATATTTT
V gene: TRBV5-1
clone size: few
J gene: TRBJ1-3
D gene: TRBD1

CDR3 protein: CASTLLASGRTGELFF
CDR3 DNA: TGTGCCAGCACCTTGTTAGCTAGCGGGCGCACCGGGGAGCTGTTTTTT
V gene: TRBV2
clone size: -
J gene: TRBJ2-2
D gene: TRBD2

CDR3 protein: CSVRTGGSQQETQYF
CDR3 DNA: TGCAGCGTTAGAACAGGGGGTTCGCAACAAGAGACCCAGTACTTC
V gene: TRBV29-1
clone size: few
J gene: TRBJ2-5
D gene: TRBD1

CDR3 protein: CASSLLGGRLGYEQYF
CDR3 DNA: TGTGCCAGCAGTTTACTGGGCGGGAGACTGGGCTACGAGCAGTACTTC
V gene: TRBV12-3/TRBV12-4
clone size: few
J gene: TRBJ2-7
D gene: TRBD2

CDR3 protein: CASSPATSGELFF
CDR3 DNA: TGTGCCAGCAGCCCCGCAACGTCCGGGGAGCTGTTTTTT
V gene: TRBV5-5
clone size: few
J gene: TRBJ2-2
D gene: -

CDR3 protein: CASSSSREQEQFF
CDR3 DNA: TGCGCCAGCAGCTCCTCCCGTGAACAAGAGCAGTTCTTC
V gene: TRBV5-1
clone size: -
J gene: TRBJ2-1
D gene: -

CDR3 protein: CASLTGPGETQYF
CDR3 DNA: TGTGCCAGCCTGACAGGACCAGGGGAGACCCAGTACTTC
V gene: TRBV12-3/TRBV12-4
clone size: -
J gene: TRBJ2-5
D gene: -

CDR3 protein: CASTSGSIYNEQFF
CDR3 DNA: TGTGCCAGCACCTCGGGCAGCATCTACAATGAGCAGTTCTTC
V gene: TRBV12-3/TRBV12-4
clone size: -
J gene: TRBJ2-1
D gene: -

CDR3 protein: CASSSQGTIERKQYF
CDR3 DNA: TGTGCCAGCAGCTCACAGGGAACGATCGAGCGGAAGCAGTACTTC
V gene: TRBV5-6
clone size: -
J gene: TRBJ2-7
D gene: -

CDR3 protein: CASSVDGSTNEKLFF
CDR3 DNA: TGCGCCAGCAGCGTGGACGGCTCAACTAATGAAAAACTGTTTTTT
V gene: TRBV5-1
clone size: -
J gene: TRBJ1-4
D gene: -

CDR3 protein: CSVAGVGYTF
CDR3 DNA: TGCAGCGTCGCAGGGGTTGGCTACACCTTC
V gene: TRBV29-1
clone size: few
J gene: TRBJ1-2
D gene: -

CDR3 protein: CAWSPSGQETQYF
CDR3 DNA: TGTGCCTGGAGCCCTAGCGGCCAAGAGACCCAGTACTTC
V gene: TRBV30
clone size: -
J gene: TRBJ2-5
D gene: TRBD2

CDR3 protein: CASSFVRGLEQPQHF
CDR3 DNA: TGTGCCAGCAGCTTCGTCAGGGGACTTGAGCAGCCCCAGCATTTT
V gene: TRBV7-2
clone size: -
J gene: TRBJ1-5
D gene: -

CDR3 protein: CASSGLAGRNEQFF
CDR3 DNA: TGTGCCAGCAGTGGTCTAGCGGGACGCAATGAGCAGTTCTTC
V gene: TRBV2
clone size: -
J gene: TRBJ2-1
D gene: TRBD2

CDR3 protein: CASSPITGLAEQTEFF
CDR3 DNA: TGTGCCAGCTCACCAATTACGGGACTAGCGGAACAAACTGAGTTCTTC
V gene: TRBV18
clone size: few
J gene: TRBJ2-1
D gene: TRBD2

CDR3 protein: CATSRALYAGELFF
CDR3 DNA: TGTGCCACCAGCAGAGCCCTATATGCCGGGGAGCTGTTTTTT
V gene: TRBV15
clone size: few
J gene: TRBJ2-2
D gene: -

CDR3 protein: CASSQGLAGVYYNEQFF
CDR3 DNA: TGTGCCAGCAGCCAAGGACTAGCGGGAGTTTACTACAATGAGCAGTTCTTC
V gene: TRBV4-2
clone size: few
J gene: TRBJ2-1
D gene: TRBD2

CDR3 protein: CASSPGDLGYNEQFF
CDR3 DNA: TGCGCCAGCAGCCCGGGGGACTTAGGGTACAATGAGCAGTTCTTC
V gene: TRBV5-1
clone size: -
J gene: TRBJ2-1
D gene: -

CDR3 protein: CACSLETGRTEAFF
CDR3 DNA: TGTGCCTGCAGCTTAGAGACAGGCCGCACTGAAGCTTTCTTT
V gene: TRBV7-2
clone size: -
J gene: TRBJ1-1
D gene: -

CDR3 protein: CASSREGRGNEQFF
CDR3 DNA: TGTGCCAGCAGCCGGGAGGGCCGTGGGAATGAGCAGTTCTTC
V gene: TRBV7-3
clone size: -
J gene: TRBJ2-1
D gene: TRBD2

CDR3 protein: CASTEGWDRTIRRQPQHF
CDR3 DNA: TGTGCCAGCACCGAGGGATGGGACAGGACAATCCGGCGTCAGCCCCAGCATTTT
V gene: TRBV2
clone size: few
J gene: TRBJ1-5
D gene: TRBD1

CDR3 protein: CATSDIVDTQYF
CDR3 DNA: TGTGCCACCAGTGACATTGTGGATACGCAGTATTTT
V gene: TRBV24-1
clone size: -
J gene: TRBJ2-3
D gene: -

CDR3 protein: CSPVGGVPYEQYF
CDR3 DNA: TGCAGTCCCGTAGGGGGAGTGCCCTACGAGCAGTACTTC
V gene: TRBV20-1
clone size: few
J gene: TRBJ2-7
D gene: -

CDR3 protein: CAISLMGGNTDTQYF
CDR3 DNA: TGTGCCATCAGCCTGATGGGAGGCAACACAGATACGCAGTATTTT
V gene: TRBV10-3
clone size: few
J gene: TRBJ2-3
D gene: -

CDR3 protein: CSANSGQDTEAFF
CDR3 DNA: TGCAGTGCTAACTCAGGCCAGGACACTGAAGCTTTCTTT
V gene: TRBV20-1
clone size: few
J gene: TRBJ1-1
D gene: -

CDR3 protein: CASSSAGLAGVRETKYF
CDR3 DNA: TGTGCCAGCAGCTCCGCCGGACTAGCGGGAGTCAGGGAGACCAAGTACTTC
V gene: TRBV5-8
clone size: -
J gene: TRBJ2-5
D gene: TRBD2

CDR3 protein: CSVAGSGNTIYF
CDR3 DNA: TGCAGCGTTGCAGGGTCTGGAAACACCATATATTTT
V gene: TRBV29-1
clone size: few
J gene: TRBJ1-3
D gene: -

CDR3 protein: CASSQQAASYNEQFF
CDR3 DNA: TGTGCCAGCAGCCAACAAGCGGCCTCCTACAATGAGCAGTTCTTC
V gene: TRBV3-1
clone size: -
J gene: TRBJ2-1
D gene: -

CDR3 protein: CSVGDDSYEQYF
CDR3 DNA: TGCAGCGTTGGGGACGATTCCTACGAGCAGTACTTC
V gene: TRBV29-1
clone size: -
J gene: TRBJ2-7
D gene: -

CDR3 protein: CASSLYFEGLGYTF
CDR3 DNA: TGTGCCAGCAGTTTGTACTTCGAGGGACTGGGCTACACCTTC
V gene: TRBV28
clone size: few
J gene: TRBJ1-2
D gene: -

CDR3 protein: CSASDPAKNIQYF
CDR3 DNA: TGCAGTGCTAGCGATCCAGCCAAAAACATTCAGTACTTC
V gene: TRBV20-1
clone size: few
J gene: TRBJ2-4
D gene: -

CDR3 protein: CASSPRQGGNQPQHF
CDR3 DNA: TGTGCCAGCTCACCACGACAGGGAGGCAATCAGCCCCAGCATTTT
V gene: TRBV18
clone size: few
J gene: TRBJ1-5
D gene: TRBD1

CDR3 protein: CASMDWGAKNIQYF
CDR3 DNA: TGTGCCAGTATGGATTGGGGAGCCAAAAACATTCAGTACTTC
V gene: TRBV19
clone size: few
J gene: TRBJ2-4
D gene: -

CDR3 protein: CASLFGSSGDYGYTF
CDR3 DNA: TGTGCCAGCCTCTTCGGTTCGTCAGGGGACTATGGCTACACCTTC
V gene: TRBV28
clone size: few
J gene: TRBJ1-2
D gene: -

CDR3 protein: CASDDRGGYNEQFF
CDR3 DNA: TGTGCCAGCGACGACAGGGGCGGCTACAATGAGCAGTTCTTC
V gene: TRBV3-1
clone size: many
J gene: TRBJ2-1
D gene: TRBD1

CDR3 protein: CASTLGLAGTEQYF
CDR3 DNA: TGTGCCAGCACCCTAGGACTAGCGGGAACCGAGCAGTACTTC
V gene: TRBV12-3/TRBV12-4
clone size: -
J gene: TRBJ2-7
D gene: TRBD2

CDR3 protein: CASSIGGGHSPLHF
CDR3 DNA: TGTGCCAGTAGTATTGGAGGCGGTCATTCACCCCTCCACTTT
V gene: TRBV19
clone size: once
J gene: TRBJ1-6
D gene: -

CDR3 protein: CASSELSRGYSPLHF
CDR3 DNA: TGTGCCAGCAGTGAGTTGTCCAGGGGATATTCACCCCTCCACTTT
V gene: TRBV2
clone size: -
J gene: TRBJ1-6
D gene: -

CDR3 protein: CASSQGRNTDTQYF
CDR3 DNA: TGTGCCAGCAGCCAAGGCCGGAACACAGATACGCAGTATTTT
V gene: TRBV3-1
clone size: few
J gene: TRBJ2-3
D gene: -

CDR3 protein: CASSTTVRYEQYF
CDR3 DNA: TGCGCCAGCAGCACGACGGTCCGGTACGAGCAGTACTTC
V gene: TRBV5-1
clone size: -
J gene: TRBJ2-7
D gene: -

CDR3 protein: CASSWGSQNTEAFF
CDR3 DNA: TGTGCCAGCAGTTGGGGCAGTCAGAACACTGAAGCTTTCTTT
V gene: TRBV6-2/TRBV6-3
clone size: few
J gene: TRBJ1-1
D gene: -

CDR3 protein: CASSLGNRGTTDTQYF
CDR3 DNA: TGCGCCAGCAGCCTAGGAAACAGGGGAACGACAGATACGCAGTATTTT
V gene: TRBV5-1
clone size: few
J gene: TRBJ2-3
D gene: TRBD1

CDR3 protein: CASSLATGGGEQFF
CDR3 DNA: TGTGCCAGCAGCTTAGCGACAGGGGGCGGTGAGCAGTTCTTC
V gene: TRBV7-8
clone size: few
J gene: TRBJ2-1
D gene: TRBD1

CDR3 protein: CASSQELVSEQYF
CDR3 DNA: TGTGCCAGCAGCCAAGAACTCGTTTCCGAGCAGTACTTC
V gene: TRBV3-1
clone size: -
J gene: TRBJ2-7
D gene: -

CDR3 protein: CSAPTSALSYNEQFF
CDR3 DNA: TGCAGTGCTCCTACTAGCGCTCTATCCTACAATGAGCAGTTCTTC
V gene: TRBV20-1
clone size: few
J gene: TRBJ2-1
D gene: TRBD2

CDR3 protein: CASSLDAASTDTQYF
CDR3 DNA: TGCGCCAGCAGCTTGGACGCAGCTAGCACAGATACGCAGTATTTT
V gene: TRBV5-1
clone size: few
J gene: TRBJ2-3
D gene: -